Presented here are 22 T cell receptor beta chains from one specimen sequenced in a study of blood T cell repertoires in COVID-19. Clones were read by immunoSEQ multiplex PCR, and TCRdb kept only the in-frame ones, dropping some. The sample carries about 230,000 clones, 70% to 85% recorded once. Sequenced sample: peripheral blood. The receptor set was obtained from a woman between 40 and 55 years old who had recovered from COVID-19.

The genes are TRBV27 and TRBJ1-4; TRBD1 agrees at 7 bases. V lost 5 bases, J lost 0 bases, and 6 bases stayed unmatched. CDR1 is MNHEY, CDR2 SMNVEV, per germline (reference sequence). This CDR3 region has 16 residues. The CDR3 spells CASSPLTGATNEKLFF. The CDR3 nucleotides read TGTGCCAGCAGTCCACTAACAGGGGCAACTAATGAAAAACTGTTTTTT.

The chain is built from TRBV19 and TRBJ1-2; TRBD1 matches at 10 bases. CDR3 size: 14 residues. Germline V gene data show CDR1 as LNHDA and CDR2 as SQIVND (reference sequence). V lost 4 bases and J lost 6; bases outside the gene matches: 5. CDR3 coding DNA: TGTGCCAGTAGTAGACGACAGGGGGCGGATGGCTACACCTTC. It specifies CASSRRQGADGYTF.

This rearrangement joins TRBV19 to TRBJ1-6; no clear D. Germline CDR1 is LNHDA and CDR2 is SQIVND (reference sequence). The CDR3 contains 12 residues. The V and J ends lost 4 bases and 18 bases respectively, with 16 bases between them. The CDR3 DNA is TGTGCCAGTAGTACCCGGACTTCAGCCCACCACTTT. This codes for CASSTRTSAHHF.

CDR3 sequence (DNA): TGTGCCAGTACCCCGACCGGGAACACCAATCAGCCCCAGCATTTT. It encodes CASTPTGNTNQPQHF. V is TRBV19 and J is TRBJ1-5; D remains unclear. CDR1 LNHDA and CDR2 SQIVND come from the germline V gene (reference sequence). The CDR3 is made up of 15 amino acids. The V and J ends lost 7 bases and 3 bases respectively, with 16 bases between them.

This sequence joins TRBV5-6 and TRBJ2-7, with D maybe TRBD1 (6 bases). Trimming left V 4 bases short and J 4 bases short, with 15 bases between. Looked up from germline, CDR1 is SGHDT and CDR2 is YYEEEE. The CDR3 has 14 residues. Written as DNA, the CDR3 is TGTGCCAGCAGCCCTGGTCCACAGGGTTACGAGCAGTACTTC. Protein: CASSPGPQGYEQYF.

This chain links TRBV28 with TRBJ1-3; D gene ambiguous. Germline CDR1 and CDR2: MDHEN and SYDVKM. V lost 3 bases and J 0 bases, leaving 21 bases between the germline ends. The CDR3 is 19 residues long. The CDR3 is CASSFNPRGRYDSGNTIYF. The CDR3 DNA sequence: TGTGCCAGCAGTTTCAACCCCCGCGGGAGATATGACTCTGGAAACACCATATATTTT.

The CDR3 nucleotides are TGTGCCAGCAGCGCATCCGGGACTTTGAACACTGAAGCTTTCTTT. It encodes CASSASGTLNTEAFF. The rearrangement links TRBV9 to TRBJ1-1; D may be TRBD1 (5 bases). CDR1 is SGDLS, CDR2 YYNGEE, per germline. The CDR3 has 15 residues. V lost 3 bases and J lost 0, with 12 bases in between.

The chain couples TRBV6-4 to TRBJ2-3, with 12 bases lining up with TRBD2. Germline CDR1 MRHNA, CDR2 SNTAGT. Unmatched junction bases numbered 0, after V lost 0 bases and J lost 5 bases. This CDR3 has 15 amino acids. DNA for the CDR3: TGTGCCAGCAGTGACTCGACTAGCGGGGGAGATACGCAGTATTTT. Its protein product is CASSDSTSGGDTQYF.

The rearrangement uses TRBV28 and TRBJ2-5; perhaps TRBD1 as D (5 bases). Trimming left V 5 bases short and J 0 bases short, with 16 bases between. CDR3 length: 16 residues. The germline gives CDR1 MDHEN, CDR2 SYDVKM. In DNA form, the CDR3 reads TGTGCCAGCAGTCCGCACGACAGATCGTACCAAGAGACCCAGTACTTC. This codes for CASSPHDRSYQETQYF.

The DNA of the CDR3 is TGTGCCTGGTTGCGGGGGACAGGGGGCGGGGAGACCCAGTACTTC. This translates into CAWLRGTGGGETQYF. This chain uses TRBV30 with TRBJ2-5, with 12 bases aligning to TRBD1. Germline CDR1 is GTSNPN and CDR2 is SVGIG (reference sequence). The CDR3 totals 15 residues. The junction had 9 bases not matched to a gene; V was cut back by 5 bases and J by 5 bases.

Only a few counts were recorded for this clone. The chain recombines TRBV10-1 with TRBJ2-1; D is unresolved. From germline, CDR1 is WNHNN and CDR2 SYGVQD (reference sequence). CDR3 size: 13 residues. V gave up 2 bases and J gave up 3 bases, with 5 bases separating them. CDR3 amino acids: CASSETDYNEQFF. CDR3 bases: TGCGCCAGCAGTGAGACAGACTACAATGAGCAGTTCTTC.

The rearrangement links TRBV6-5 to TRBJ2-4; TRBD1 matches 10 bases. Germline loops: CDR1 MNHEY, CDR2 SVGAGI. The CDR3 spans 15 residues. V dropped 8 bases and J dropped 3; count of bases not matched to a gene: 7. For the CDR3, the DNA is TGTGCCAGCTGGGGGACAGGGGTAGACAAAAACATTCAGTACTTC. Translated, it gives CASWGTGVDKNIQYF.

The CDR3 reads CASSSSGGGGNSPLHF. DNA of the CDR3: TGTGCCAGCAGTTCCTCGGGGGGCGGGGGTAATTCACCCCTCCACTTT. J is TRBJ1-6 and V is TRBV7-9, with D perhaps matching TRBD1 (6 bases). The V and J ends lost 6 bases and 6 bases respectively, with 18 bases between them. This CDR3 spans 16 amino acids. Germline CDR1 is SEHNR and CDR2 is FQNEAQ (reference sequence).

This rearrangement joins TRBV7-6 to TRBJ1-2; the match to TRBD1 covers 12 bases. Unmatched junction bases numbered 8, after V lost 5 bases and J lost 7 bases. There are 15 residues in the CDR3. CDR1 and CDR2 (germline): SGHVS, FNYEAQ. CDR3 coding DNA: TGTGCCAGCAGCCCTGGGACAGGGGGCTATTCTGGCTACACCTTC. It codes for CASSPGTGGYSGYTF.

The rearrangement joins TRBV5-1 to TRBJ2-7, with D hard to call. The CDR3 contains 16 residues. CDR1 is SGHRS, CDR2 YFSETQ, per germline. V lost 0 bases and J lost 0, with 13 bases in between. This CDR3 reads CASSLERAGSSYEQYF. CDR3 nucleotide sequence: TGCGCCAGCAGCTTGGAGCGTGCTGGGTCCTCCTACGAGCAGTACTTC.

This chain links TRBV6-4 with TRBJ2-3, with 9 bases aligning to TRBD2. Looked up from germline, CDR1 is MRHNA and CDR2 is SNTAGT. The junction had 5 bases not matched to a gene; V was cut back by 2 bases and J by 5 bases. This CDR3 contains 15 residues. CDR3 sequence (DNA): TGTGCCAGCAGTGACGATAGCGGGGGTGGAGATACGCAGTATTTT. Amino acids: CASSDDSGGGDTQYF.

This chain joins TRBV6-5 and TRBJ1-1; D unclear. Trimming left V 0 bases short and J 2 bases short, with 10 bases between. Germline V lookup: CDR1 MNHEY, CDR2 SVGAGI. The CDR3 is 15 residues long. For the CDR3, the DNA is TGTGCCAGCAGTTACTCAGCTTCCCTCAACACTGAAGCTTTCTTT. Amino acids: CASSYSASLNTEAFF.

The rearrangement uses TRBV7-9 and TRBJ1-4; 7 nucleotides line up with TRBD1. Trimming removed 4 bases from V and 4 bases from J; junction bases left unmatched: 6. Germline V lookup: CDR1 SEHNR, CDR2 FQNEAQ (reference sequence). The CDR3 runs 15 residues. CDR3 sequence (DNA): TGTGCCAGCAGCTCGATCGGGACAGTTAATGAAAAACTGTTTTTT. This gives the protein CASSSIGTVNEKLFF.

The CDR3 loop is CASTRDQTGYTF. The CDR3 region has the DNA TGTGCCAGTACCCGGGATCAAACCGGCTACACCTTC. The J gene is TRBJ1-2, the V gene TRBV19; D is ambiguous. Germline CDR1 reads LNHDA; CDR2 reads SQIVND (reference sequence). Trimming took 7 bases from V and 8 from J, leaving 14 bases between them. The CDR3 length is 12 residues.

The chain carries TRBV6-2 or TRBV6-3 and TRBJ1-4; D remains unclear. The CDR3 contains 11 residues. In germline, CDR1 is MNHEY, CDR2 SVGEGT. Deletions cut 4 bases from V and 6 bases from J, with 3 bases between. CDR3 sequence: CASSFDEKLFF. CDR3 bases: TGTGCCAGCAGTTTCGATGAAAAACTGTTTTTT.

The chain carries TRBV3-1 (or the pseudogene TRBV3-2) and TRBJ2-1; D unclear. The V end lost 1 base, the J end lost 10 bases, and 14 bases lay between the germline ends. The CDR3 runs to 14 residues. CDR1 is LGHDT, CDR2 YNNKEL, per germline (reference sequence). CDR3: CASSQGQLPREQFF. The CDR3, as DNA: TGTGCCAGCAGCCAAGGACAACTTCCCAGGGAGCAGTTCTTC.

The CDR3, as DNA: TGTGCCAGTAGGACAGTACCGAACACCGGGGAGCTGTTTTTT. Translating gives CASRTVPNTGELFF. The chain uses TRBV19 and TRBJ2-2; a weak D match, TRBD1 (5 bases). Germline V gene lookup returns CDR1 LNHDA and CDR2 SQIVND (reference sequence). V was shortened by 6 bases and J by 0 bases, with 8 bases between the two germline ends. The CDR3 runs 14 residues.